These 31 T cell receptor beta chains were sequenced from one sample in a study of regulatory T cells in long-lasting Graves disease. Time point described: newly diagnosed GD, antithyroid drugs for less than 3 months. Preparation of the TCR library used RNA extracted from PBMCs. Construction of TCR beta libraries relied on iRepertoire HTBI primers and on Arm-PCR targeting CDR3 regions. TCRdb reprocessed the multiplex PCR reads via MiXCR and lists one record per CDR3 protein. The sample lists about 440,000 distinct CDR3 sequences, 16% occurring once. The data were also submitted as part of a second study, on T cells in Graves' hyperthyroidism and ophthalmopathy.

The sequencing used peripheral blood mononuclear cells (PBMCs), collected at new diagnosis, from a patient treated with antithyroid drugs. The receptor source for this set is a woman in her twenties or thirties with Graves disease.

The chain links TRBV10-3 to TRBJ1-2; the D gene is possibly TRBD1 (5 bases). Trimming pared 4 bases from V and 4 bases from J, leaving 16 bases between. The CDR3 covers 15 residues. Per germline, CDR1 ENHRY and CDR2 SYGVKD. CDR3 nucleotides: TGTGCCATCAGTGTAGGTGGGGGGGGTAGCTATGGCTACACCTTC. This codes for CAISVGGGGSYGYTF.

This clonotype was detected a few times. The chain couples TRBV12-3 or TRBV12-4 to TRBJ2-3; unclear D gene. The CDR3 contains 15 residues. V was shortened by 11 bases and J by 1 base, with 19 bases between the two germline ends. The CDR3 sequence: CAADRLVMGTDTQYF. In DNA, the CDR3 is TGTGCCGCAGACCGTCTAGTAATGGGCACAGATACGCAGTATTTT.

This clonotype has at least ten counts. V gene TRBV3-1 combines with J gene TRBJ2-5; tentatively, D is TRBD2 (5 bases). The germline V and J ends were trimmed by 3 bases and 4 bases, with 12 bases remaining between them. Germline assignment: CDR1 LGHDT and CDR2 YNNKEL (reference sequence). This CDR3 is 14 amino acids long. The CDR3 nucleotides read TGTGCCAGCAGCCATGGACCGGCGGGAGAGACCCAGTACTTC. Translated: CASSHGPAGETQYF.

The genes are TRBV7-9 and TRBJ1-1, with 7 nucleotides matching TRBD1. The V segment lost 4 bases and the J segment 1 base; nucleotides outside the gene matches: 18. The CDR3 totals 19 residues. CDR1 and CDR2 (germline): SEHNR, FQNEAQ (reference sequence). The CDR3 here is CASSSGGLWDSASNTEAFF. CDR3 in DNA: TGTGCCAGCAGCTCAGGGGGGCTGTGGGACAGCGCATCGAACACTGAAGCTTTCTTT.

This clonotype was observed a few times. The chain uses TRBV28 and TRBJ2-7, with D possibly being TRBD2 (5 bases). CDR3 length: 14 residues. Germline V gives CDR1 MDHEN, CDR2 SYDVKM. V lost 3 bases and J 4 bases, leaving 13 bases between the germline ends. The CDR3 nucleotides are TGTGCCAGCAGTTTTAAGCGGATACCTTACGAGCAGTACTTC. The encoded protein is CASSFKRIPYEQYF.

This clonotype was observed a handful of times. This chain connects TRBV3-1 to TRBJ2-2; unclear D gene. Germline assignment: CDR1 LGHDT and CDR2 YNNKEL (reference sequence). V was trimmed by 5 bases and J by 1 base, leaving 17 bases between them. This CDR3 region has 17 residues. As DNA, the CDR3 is TGTGCCAGCAGCGCAGGTCCGGGCTTCCTGAACACCGGGGAGCTGTTTTTT. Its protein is CASSAGPGFLNTGELFF.

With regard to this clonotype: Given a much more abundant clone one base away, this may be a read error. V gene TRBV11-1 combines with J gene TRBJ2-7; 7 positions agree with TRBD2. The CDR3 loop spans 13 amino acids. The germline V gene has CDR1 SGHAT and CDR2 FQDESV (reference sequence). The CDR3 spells CAGSGGSFYEQYF. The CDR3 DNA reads TGTGCCGGCAGCGGCGGGAGTTTCTACGAGCAGTACTTC.

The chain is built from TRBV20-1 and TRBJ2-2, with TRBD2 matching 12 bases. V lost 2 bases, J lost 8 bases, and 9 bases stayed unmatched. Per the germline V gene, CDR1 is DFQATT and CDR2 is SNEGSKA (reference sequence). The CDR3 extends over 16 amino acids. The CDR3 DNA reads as TGCAGTGCTAGACGCCTAGCGGGAGGGCCCGGAGGGGAGCTGTTTTTT. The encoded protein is CSARRLAGGPGGELFF.

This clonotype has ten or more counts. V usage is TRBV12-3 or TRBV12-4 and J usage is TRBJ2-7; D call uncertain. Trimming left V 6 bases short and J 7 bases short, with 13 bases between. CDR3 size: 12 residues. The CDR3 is CASSPRESEQYF. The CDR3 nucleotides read TGTGCCAGCAGCCCCCGAGAAAGTGAGCAGTACTTC.

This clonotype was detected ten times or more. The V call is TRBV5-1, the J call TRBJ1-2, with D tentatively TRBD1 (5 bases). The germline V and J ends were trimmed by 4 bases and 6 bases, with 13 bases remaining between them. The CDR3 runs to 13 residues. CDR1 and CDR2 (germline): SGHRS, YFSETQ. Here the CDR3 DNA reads TGCGCCAGCAGCCTGGTGGGACGACATGGCTACACCTTC. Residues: CASSLVGRHGYTF.

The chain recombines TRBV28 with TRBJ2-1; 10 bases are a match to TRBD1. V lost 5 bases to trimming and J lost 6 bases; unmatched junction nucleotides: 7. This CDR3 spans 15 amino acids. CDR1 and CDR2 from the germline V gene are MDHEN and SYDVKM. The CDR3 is CASSPGQGTFNEQFF. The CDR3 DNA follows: TGTGCCAGCAGTCCGGGACAGGGGACTTTCAATGAGCAGTTCTTC.

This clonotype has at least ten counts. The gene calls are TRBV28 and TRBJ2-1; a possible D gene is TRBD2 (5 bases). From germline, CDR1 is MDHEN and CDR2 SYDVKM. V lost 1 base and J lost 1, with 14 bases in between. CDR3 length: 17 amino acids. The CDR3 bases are TGTGCCAGCAGTTTATACGGGAAAGTCCAGTCCTACAATGAGCAGTTCTTC. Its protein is CASSLYGKVQSYNEQFF.

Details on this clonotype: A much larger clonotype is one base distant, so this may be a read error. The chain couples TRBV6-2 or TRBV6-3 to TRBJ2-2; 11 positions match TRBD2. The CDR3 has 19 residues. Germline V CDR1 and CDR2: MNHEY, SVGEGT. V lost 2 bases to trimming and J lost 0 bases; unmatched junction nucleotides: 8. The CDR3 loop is CASSYHGLAGLANTGELFF. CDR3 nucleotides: TGTGCCAGCAGTTACCACGGACTAGCGGGCCTCGCGAACACCGGGGAGCTGTTTTTT.

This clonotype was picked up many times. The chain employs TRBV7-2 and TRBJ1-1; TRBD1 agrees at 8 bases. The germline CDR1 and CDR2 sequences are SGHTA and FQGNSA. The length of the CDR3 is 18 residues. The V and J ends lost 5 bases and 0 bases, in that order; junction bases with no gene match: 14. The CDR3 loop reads CASSLTGGQAYMNTEAFF. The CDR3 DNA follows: TGTGCCAGCAGCCTCACCGGGGGACAGGCGTACATGAACACTGAAGCTTTCTTT.

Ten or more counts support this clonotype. The CDR3, as DNA: TGTGCCAGCAGTTTATGGTCGCGGGAAGGGCAGTTCTTC. Amino acid sequence: CASSLWSREGQFF. This chain links TRBV27 with TRBJ2-1; possibly TRBD2 for D (6 bases). V gave up 1 base and J gave up 12 bases, with 13 bases separating them. The CDR3 spans 13 residues. CDR1 and CDR2 (germline): MNHEY, SMNVEV (reference sequence).

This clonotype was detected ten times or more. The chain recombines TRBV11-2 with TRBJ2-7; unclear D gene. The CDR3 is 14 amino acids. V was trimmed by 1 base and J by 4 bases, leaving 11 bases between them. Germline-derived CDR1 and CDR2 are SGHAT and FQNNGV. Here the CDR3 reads CASSLVISNYEQYF. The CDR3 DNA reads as TGTGCCAGCAGCTTAGTTATCTCCAATTACGAGCAGTACTTC.

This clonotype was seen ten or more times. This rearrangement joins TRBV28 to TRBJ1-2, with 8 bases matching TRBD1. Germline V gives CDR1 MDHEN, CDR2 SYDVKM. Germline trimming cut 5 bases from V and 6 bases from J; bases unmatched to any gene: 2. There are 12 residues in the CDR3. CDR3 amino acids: CASSRTGHGYTF. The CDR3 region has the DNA TGTGCCAGCAGTCGGACAGGGCATGGCTACACCTTC.

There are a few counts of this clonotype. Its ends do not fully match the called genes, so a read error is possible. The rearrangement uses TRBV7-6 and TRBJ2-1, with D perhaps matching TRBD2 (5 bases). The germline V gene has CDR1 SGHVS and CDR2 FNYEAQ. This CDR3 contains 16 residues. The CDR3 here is CASSQPDPSSYNERFF. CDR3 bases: TGTGCCAGCAGCCAACCCGATCCTAGCTCCTACAATGAGCGGTTCTTC.

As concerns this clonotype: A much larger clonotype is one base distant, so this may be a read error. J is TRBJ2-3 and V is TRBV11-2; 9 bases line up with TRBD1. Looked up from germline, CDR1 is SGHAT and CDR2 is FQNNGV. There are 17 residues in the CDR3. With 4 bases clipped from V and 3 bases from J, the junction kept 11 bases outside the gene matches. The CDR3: CASSSPNRGPWTDTQYF. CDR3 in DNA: TGTGCCAGCAGCTCTCCCAACAGGGGGCCATGGACAGATACGCAGTATTTT.

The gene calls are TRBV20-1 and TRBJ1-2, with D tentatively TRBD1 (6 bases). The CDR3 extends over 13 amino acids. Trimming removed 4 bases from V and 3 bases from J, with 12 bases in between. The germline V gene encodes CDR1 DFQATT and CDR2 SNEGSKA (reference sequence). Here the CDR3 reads CSAKYRADYGYTF. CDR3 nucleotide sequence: TGCAGTGCTAAGTACAGGGCGGACTATGGCTACACCTTC.

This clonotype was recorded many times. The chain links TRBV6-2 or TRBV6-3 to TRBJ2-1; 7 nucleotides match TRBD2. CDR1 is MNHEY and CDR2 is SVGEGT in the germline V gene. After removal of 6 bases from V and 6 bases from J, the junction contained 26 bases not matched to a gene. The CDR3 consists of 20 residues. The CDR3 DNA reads TGTGCCAGCAGAAGCCCCGGGAGGCTAGCGGAGACTAAACTATCCAATGAGCAGTTCTTC. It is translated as CASRSPGRLAETKLSNEQFF.

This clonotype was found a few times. The CDR3: CASSQGVPAHSSYNSPLHF. The CDR3, as DNA: TGCGCCAGCAGCCAGGGGGTCCCGGCACACAGCTCCTATAATTCACCCCTCCACTTT. V and J are TRBV4-3 and TRBJ1-6; D might be TRBD1 (5 bases). Trimming cost V 3 bases and J 0 bases, with 18 bases left between them. Looked up from germline, CDR1 is LGHNA and CDR2 is YSLEER. CDR3 length equals 19 residues.

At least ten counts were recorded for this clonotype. CDR3 sequence reads: CATSRDGTDQPQHF. Here the CDR3 DNA reads TGTGCCACCAGCAGAGATGGGACTGATCAGCCCCAGCATTTT. The chain combines TRBV15 with TRBJ1-5, with D possibly being TRBD1 (5 bases). The germline CDR1 and CDR2 sequences are LNHNV and YYDKDF (reference sequence). CDR3 length: 14 amino acids. V was trimmed by 0 bases and J by 5 bases, leaving 8 bases between them.

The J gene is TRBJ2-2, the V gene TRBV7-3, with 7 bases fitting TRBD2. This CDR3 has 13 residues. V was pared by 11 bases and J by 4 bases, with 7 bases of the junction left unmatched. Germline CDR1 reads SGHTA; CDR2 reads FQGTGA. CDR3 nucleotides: TGTGCCGGACGGACTAGGTTCACCGGGGAGCTGTTTTTT. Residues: CAGRTRFTGELFF.

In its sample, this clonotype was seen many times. In nucleotides, the CDR3 is TGTGCCAGCAGAGCGACTTCCGGGACAGGGGGCTTTAAGACCGGGGAGCTGTTTTTT. Protein sequence: CASRATSGTGGFKTGELFF. The genes are TRBV2 and TRBJ2-2, with TRBD1 identical over 12 bases. V trimming: 6 bases; J trimming: 5 bases; junction bases outside the gene matches: 16. This CDR3 is built from 19 residues. CDR1 SNHLY and CDR2 FYNNEI come from the germline V gene.

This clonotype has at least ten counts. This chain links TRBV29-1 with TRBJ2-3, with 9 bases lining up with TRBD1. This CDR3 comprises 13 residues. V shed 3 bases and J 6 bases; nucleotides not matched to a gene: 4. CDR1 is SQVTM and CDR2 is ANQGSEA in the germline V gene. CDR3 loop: CSVDGDRVDTQYF. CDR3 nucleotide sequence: TGCAGCGTTGACGGGGACAGGGTTGATACGCAGTATTTT.

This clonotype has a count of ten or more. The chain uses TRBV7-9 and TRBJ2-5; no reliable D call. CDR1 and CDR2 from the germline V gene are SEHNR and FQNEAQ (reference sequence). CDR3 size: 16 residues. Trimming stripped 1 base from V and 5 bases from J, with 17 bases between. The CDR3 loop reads CASSLVFSLAEETQYF. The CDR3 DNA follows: TGTGCCAGCAGCTTAGTCTTTTCCTTAGCCGAGGAGACCCAGTACTTC.

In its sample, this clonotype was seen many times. Written as DNA, the CDR3 is TGTGCCAGCAGCCCGAGGTTGTGGGGGAAGCTGTTTTTT. Protein sequence: CASSPRLWGKLFF. This chain uses TRBV11-2 with TRBJ2-2; D may be TRBD1 or TRBD2 (5 bases each). In germline, CDR1 is SGHAT, CDR2 FQNNGV. The V and J ends lost 5 bases and 12 bases respectively, with 16 bases between them. This CDR3 comprises 13 residues.

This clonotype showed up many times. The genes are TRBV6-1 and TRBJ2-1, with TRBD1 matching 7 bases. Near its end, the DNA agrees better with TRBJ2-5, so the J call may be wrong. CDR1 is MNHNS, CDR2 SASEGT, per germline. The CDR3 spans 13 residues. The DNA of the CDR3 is TGTGCCAGCAGCAGGACAGGCCGAGAGACCCAGTACTTC. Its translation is CASSRTGRETQYF.

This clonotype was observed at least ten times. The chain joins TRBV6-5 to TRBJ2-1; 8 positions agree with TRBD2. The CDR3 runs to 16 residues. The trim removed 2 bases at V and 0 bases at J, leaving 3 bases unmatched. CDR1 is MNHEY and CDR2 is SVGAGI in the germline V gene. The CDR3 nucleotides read TGTGCCAGCAGTTACGTAGCGGGGCCCTCCTACAATGAGCAGTTCTTC. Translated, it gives CASSYVAGPSYNEQFF.

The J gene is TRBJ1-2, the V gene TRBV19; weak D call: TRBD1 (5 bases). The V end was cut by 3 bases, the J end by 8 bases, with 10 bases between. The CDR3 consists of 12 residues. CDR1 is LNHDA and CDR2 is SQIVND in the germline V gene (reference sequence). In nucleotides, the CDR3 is TGTGCCAGTAGTATGACAGTTCGCGGCTACACCTTC. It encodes CASSMTVRGYTF.